This TCR beta chain emerged from a study of blood T cell repertoires in COVID-19. Study-wide context: Sites in the United States, Italy and Spain provided acute and convalescent COVID-19 samples. Sources were T cells, B-cell-depleted T cells, or PBMCs; the material itself was cDNA or gDNA.

V shed 1 base, J shed 6 bases, and the junction held 9 bases outside the gene matches. Per the germline V gene, CDR1 is SGHRS and CDR2 is YFSETQ. The CDR3 has 15 amino acids. In the original workflow: Reference gene primer amplification gave nucleated cell count estimates. Here immunoSEQ multiplex PCR was the method, and the copy in TCRdb shows in-frame clones only, minus some. V and J calls and clone size follow that table, whereas D and trimming were derived from the DNA. Seen here are about 48,000 clones, 86% observed once, and the top ten hold 3% to 3.5%. Cohort assignment relied on participant-reported clinical history.

The V call is TRBV5-1, the J call TRBJ1-2; 7 positions match TRBD1. The receptor was isolated from a woman aged 50 to 60 who had recovered from COVID-19. Sequenced material: PBMCs or T cells enriched from blood (not recorded which). Here the CDR3 DNA reads TGCGCCAGCAGCTTGAACAGGGGAGGAGTGGATGGCTACACCTTC. Translated, it gives CASSLNRGGVDGYTF.